The present entry profiles one T cell receptor beta chain with its context. The source of the sample is a study of shared clonotypes between healthy human individuals. The input for sorted-subset replicate PCRs was around 200 ng DNA, about 29,000 T cell genomes. TCRdb keeps only in-frame clones here, not all; method: immunoSEQ multiplex PCR. Here the sample spans just under 350,000 clones, about 73% being singletons. The germline V gene has CDR1 SGHRS and CDR2 YFSETQ. The junction had 7 bases not matched to a gene; V was cut back by 2 bases and J by 1 base. This CDR3 spans 17 amino acids. Sequencing used memory CD4+ T cells sorted from blood. The subset: CD45RA-negative fraction. The chain couples TRBV5-1 to TRBJ2-1, with 9 bases matching TRBD2. This TCR was recovered from a man younger than 45 in good health. CDR3 sequence (DNA): TGCGCCAGCAGCTTTGGGACTAGCCCCTCTTCCTACAATGAGCAGTTCTTC. This gives the protein CASSFGTSPSSYNEQFF.